This T cell receptor (beta chain) derives from a study of blood T cell repertoires in COVID-19. About the research overall: Acute and convalescent COVID-19 samples came from the United States, Italy and Spain. PBMCs, B-cell-depleted T cells, or T cells provided the cDNA or gDNA that made up the material.

A few counts support this clone. CDR1 and CDR2 (germline): WNHNN, SYGVQD (reference sequence). V was clipped by 6 bases and J by 6 bases; unmatched bases: 10. The CDR3 runs to 15 residues. In the original analysis: Amplification of reference gene primers was used by the study to estimate nucleated cell counts. TCRdb's table, derived via immunoSEQ multiplex PCR, lists solely in-frame clones and lacks some. V and J calls and clone size are given by that table; D and trimming were obtained from the DNA. The sample comprises 71,000 or so clones, roughly 83% of which are singletons, and roughly 27% rests with the top ten.

Sequencing was carried out using peripheral blood. The receptor was isolated from a man aged 65 to 79 with acute or convalescent COVID-19. The rearrangement joins TRBV10-1 to TRBJ2-2; 7 nucleotides align to TRBD2. CDR3 region: CASSSGTTYAGELFF. The DNA for the CDR3 is TGCGCCAGCAGCTCCGGGACTACCTACGCCGGGGAGCTGTTTTTT.